A selection of T cell receptor beta chains follows, all from one sample in a study of T cell responses to AZD1222 COVID-19 vaccine. Produced via immunoSEQ multiplex PCR; TCRdb's table is partial and in-frame only. The sample lists about 130,000 clones, 92% occurring once. Source: peripheral blood, taken on day 0 of AZD1222 vaccination. The receptors were sampled from an adult in good health. CDR3s include the opening cysteine and the closing phenylalanine or tryptophan. Each record gives: V gene, J gene, D gene, CDR3 protein. The D gene is left open where the match is weak.

TRBV9	TRBJ1-2	NA	CASSVEAGRGYGYTF
TRBV4-3	TRBJ2-5	NA	CASSRGGTQYF
TRBV7-2	TRBJ2-7	NA	CASSSPGQTYEQYF
TRBV5-6	TRBJ2-2	TRBD2	CASSRSGANTGELFF
TRBV7-8	TRBJ2-3	TRBD2	CASSRSGGLTDTQYF
TRBV3-1/TRBV3-2	TRBJ2-7	NA	CASSQGGTTNYEQYF
TRBV14	TRBJ2-1	NA	CASSQGHRNYNEQFF
TRBV7-2	TRBJ2-2	NA	CASSLGAGGWTGELFF
TRBV20-1	TRBJ1-2	TRBD1	CSASPTSQDRGGIYGYTF
TRBV6-5	TRBJ2-2	NA	CASSYSGGGAGELFF
TRBV5-1	TRBJ2-1	NA	CASSLVGGLVDNEQFF
TRBV28	TRBJ1-2	TRBD1	CASTTTGGVAYGYTF
TRBV5-1	TRBJ2-5	NA	CASSLVAGATQETQYF
TRBV7-9	TRBJ2-7	NA	CASSFPPLGYEQYF
TRBV6-5	TRBJ2-1	NA	CASSYPGGGNNEQFF
TRBV11-1	TRBJ1-1	NA	CASSYAENTEAFF
TRBV5-1	TRBJ2-5	NA	CASSWQGLQETQYF
TRBV2	TRBJ2-7	NA	CASSQHREISQYF
TRBV6-2/TRBV6-3	TRBJ2-3	NA	CASSKRGAGDTQYF
TRBV5-1	TRBJ2-3	NA	CASSSSGPGTDTQYF
TRBV7-2	TRBJ1-2	NA	CASSLGTDRLSGYTF